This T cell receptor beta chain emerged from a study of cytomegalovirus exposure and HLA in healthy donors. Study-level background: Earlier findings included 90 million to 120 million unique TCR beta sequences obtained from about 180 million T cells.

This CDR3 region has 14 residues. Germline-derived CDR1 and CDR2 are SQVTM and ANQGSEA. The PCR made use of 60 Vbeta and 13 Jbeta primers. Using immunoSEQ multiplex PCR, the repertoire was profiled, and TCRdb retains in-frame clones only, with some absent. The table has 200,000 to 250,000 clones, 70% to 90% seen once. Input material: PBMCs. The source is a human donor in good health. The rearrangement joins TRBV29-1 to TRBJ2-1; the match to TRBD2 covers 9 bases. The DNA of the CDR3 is TGCAGTGTCGGACTAGCGTTAGTGTCCAATGAGCAGTTCTTC. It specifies CSVGLALVSNEQFF.